This T cell receptor beta chain was obtained from a study of blood T cell repertoires in COVID-19. Study at large: Specimens from acute and convalescent COVID-19 originated in the United States, Italy and Spain.

Profiling relied on immunoSEQ multiplex PCR, and the TCRdb table lists in-frame clones only, not all of them. Of fewer than 200,000 clones in the sample, around 84% are singletons; the top ten hold roughly 15%. V dropped 4 bases and J dropped 1 base, with 11 bases sitting between them. The CDR3 has 14 amino acids. CDR1 and CDR2 from the germline V gene are SGHKS and YYEKEE (reference sequence). Enrolled through a virtual design, the participants were between about 18 and 100 years of age and came from about two dozen US areas. Donors were grouped by their self-reported clinical history. The sample holds one count of this clone.

Sequencing was performed on PBMCs or T cells enriched from blood (not recorded which). The gene calls are TRBV5-5 and TRBJ1-2; D is uncertain. The source is a man aged 45-65 years who had recovered from COVID-19. The CDR3 sequence: CASSLTGGNYGYTF. The CDR3, as DNA: TGTGCCAGCAGCCTTACCGGCGGTAACTATGGCTACACCTTC.